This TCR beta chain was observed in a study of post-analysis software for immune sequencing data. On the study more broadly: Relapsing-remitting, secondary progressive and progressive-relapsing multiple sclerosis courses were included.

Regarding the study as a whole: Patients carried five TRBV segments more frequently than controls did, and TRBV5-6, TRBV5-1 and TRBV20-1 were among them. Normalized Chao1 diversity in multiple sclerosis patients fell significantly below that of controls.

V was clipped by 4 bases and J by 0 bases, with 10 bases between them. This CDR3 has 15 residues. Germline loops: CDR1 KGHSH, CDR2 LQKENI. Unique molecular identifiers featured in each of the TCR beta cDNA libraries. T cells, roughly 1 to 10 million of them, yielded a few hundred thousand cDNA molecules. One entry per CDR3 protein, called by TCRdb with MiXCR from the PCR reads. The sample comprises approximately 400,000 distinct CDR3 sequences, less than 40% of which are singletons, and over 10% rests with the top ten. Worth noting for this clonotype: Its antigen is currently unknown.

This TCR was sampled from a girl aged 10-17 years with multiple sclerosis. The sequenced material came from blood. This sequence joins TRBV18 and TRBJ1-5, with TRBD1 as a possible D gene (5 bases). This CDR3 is CASSHDRNSNQPQHF. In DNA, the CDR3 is TGTGCCAGCTCACACGACAGAAATAGCAATCAGCCCCAGCATTTT.